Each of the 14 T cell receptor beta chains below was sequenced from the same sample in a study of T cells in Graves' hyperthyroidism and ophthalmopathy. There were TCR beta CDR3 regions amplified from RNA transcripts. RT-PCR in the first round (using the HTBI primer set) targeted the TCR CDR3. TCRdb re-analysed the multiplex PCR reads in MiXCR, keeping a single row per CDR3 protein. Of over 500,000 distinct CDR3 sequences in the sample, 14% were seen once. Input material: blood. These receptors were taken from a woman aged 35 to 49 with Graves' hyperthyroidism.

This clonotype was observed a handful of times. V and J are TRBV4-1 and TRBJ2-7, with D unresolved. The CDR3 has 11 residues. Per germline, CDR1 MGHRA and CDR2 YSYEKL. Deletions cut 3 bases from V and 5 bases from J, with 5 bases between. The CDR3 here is CASSQNDEQYF. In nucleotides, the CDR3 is TGCGCCAGCAGCCAGAACGACGAGCAGTACTTC.

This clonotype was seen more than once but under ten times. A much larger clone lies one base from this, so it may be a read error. CDR3 residues: CASSWTGVQNEQHF. CDR3 nucleotides: TGTGCCAGCAGCTGGACAGGGGTACAGAACGAGCAGCACTTC. The rearrangement uses TRBV28 and TRBJ2-7, with 9 bases that match TRBD1. The CDR3 runs 14 residues. Germline V gives CDR1 MDHEN, CDR2 SYDVKM.

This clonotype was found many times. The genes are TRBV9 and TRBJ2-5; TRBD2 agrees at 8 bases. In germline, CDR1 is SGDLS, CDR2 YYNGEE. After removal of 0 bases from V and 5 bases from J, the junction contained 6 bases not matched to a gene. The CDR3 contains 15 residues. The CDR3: CASSVAIGRGETQYF. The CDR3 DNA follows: TGTGCCAGCAGCGTAGCTATCGGGAGGGGTGAGACCCAGTACTTC.

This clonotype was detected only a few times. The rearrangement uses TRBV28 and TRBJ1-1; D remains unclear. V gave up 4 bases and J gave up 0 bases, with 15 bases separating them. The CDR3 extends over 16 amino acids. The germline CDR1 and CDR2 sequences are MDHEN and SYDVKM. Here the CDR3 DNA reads TGTGCCAGCAGTTCCCTAGGGATTAGTGTGAACACTGAAGCTTTCTTT. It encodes CASSSLGISVNTEAFF.

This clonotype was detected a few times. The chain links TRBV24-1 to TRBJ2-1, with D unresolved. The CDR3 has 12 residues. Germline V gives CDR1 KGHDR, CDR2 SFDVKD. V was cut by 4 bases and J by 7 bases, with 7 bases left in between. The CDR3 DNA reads TGTGCCACCAGTGAAGGTGGGAATGAGCAGTTCTTC. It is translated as CATSEGGNEQFF.

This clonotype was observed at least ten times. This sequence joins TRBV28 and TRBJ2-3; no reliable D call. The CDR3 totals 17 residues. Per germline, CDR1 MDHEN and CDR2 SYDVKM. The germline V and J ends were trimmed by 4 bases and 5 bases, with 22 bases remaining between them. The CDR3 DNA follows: TGTGCCAGCAGTTCCTCATCAACTCCCGAGAAAGGAGATACGCAGTATTTT. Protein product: CASSSSSTPEKGDTQYF.

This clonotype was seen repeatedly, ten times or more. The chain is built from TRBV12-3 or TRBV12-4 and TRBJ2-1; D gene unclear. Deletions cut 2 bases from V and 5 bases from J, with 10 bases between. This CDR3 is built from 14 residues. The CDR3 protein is CASSLTSRNNEQFF. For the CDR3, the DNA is TGTGCCAGCAGTTTAACGTCCAGAAACAATGAGCAGTTCTTC.

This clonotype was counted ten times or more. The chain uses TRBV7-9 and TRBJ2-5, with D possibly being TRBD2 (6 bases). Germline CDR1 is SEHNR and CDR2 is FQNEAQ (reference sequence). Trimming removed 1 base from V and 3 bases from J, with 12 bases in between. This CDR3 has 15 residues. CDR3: CASSLGVGGKETQYF. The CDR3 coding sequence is TGTGCCAGCAGCTTAGGAGTTGGCGGGAAAGAGACCCAGTACTTC.

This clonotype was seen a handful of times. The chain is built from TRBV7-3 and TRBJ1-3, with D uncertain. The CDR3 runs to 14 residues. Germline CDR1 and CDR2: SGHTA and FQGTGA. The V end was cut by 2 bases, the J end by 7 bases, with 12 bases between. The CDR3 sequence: CASSLGGDRNTIYF. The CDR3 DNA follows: TGTGCCAGCAGCTTAGGCGGTGATCGGAACACCATATATTTT.

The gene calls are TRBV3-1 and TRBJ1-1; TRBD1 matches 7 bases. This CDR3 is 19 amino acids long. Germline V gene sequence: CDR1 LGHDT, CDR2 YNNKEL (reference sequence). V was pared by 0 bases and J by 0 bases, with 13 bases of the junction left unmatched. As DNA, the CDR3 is TGTGCCAGCAGCCAAGATCCCTTGGCAGGGGGAGTCGTGAACACTGAAGCTTTCTTT. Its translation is CASSQDPLAGGVVNTEAFF.

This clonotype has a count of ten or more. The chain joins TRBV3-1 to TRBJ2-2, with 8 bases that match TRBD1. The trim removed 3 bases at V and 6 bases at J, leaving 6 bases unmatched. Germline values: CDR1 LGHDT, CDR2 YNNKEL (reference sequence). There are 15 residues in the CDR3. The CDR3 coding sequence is TGTGCCAGCAGCCAGGTTGCAGGGGGCCCCGGGGAGCTGTTTTTT. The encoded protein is CASSQVAGGPGELFF.

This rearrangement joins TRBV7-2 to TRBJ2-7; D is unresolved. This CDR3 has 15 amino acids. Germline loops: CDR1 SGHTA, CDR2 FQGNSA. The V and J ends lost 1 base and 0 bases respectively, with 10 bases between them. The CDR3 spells CASSLVVGASYEQYF. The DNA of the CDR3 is TGTGCCAGCAGCTTAGTGGTAGGTGCCTCCTACGAGCAGTACTTC.

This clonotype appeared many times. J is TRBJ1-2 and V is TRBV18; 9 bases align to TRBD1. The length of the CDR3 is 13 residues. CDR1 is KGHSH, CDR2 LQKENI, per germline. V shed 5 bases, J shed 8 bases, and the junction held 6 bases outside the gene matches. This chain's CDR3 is CASSIGQGRGYTF. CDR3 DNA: TGTGCCAGCTCAATCGGACAGGGGAGAGGCTACACCTTC.

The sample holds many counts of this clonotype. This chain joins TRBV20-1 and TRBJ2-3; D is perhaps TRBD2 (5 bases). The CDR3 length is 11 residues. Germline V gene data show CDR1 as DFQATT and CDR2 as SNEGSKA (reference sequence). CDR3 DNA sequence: TGCAGCGGAGGCTCCCCAGATACGCAGTATTTT. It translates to CSGGSPDTQYF.